A selection of T cell receptor beta chains follows, all from one sample in a study of Tregs in tolerant kidney transplant recipients. Measured with immunoSEQ multiplex PCR; TCRdb has only the in-frame clones, and not every one. The sample has about 110,000 clones; around 90% are singletons. The input for sequencing was CD4+ T cells from blood, taken before the transplant. Receptor source: a human donor who received a combined kidney and bone marrow transplant. The CDR3 runs from the conserved cysteine through the conserved F or W. A D gene is named only where the DNA matches it firmly. Expanded clones are given a class, and other clones once, few, many or no size at all.

>TRBV10-2|TRBJ2-5|NA|NA
CASSNPGDEETQYF
TGCGCCAGCAGTAATCCGGGGGATGAAGAGACCCAGTACTTC
>TRBV19|TRBJ1-1|NA|NA
CATQDSLNTEAFF
TGTGCCACCCAGGACAGCCTGAACACTGAAGCTTTCTTT
>TRBV7-2|TRBJ1-1|once|NA
CASSLQGVNTEAFF
TGTGCCAGCAGCTTACAGGGCGTGAACACTGAAGCTTTCTTT
>TRBV5-4|TRBJ2-5|NA|NA
CASSRGQFQETQYF
TGTGCCAGCAGCCGCGGACAGTTCCAAGAGACCCAGTACTTC
>TRBV18|TRBJ1-4|NA|NA
CASSPLASNEKLFF
TGTGCCAGCTCACCGCTAGCTTCAAATGAAAAACTGTTTTTT
>TRBV18|TRBJ2-7|few|NA
CASSPRQGYEQYF
TGTGCCAGCTCACCGCGCCAGGGCTACGAGCAGTACTTC
>TRBV19|TRBJ2-7|NA|NA
CASSISLALIHEQYF
TGTGCCAGTAGTATTAGCCTAGCGCTCATCCACGAGCAGTACTTC
>TRBV12-5|TRBJ2-7|few|NA
CASGPRRQGSYAQYF
TGTGCTAGTGGCCCCAGGCGGCAGGGTTCCTATGCGCAGTACTTC
>TRBV28|TRBJ2-3|once|NA
CASSYLRDTQYF
TGTGCCAGCAGTTACCTGCGGGATACGCAGTATTTT
>TRBV7-9|TRBJ2-7|NA|NA
CASSKTTPEAYEQYF
TGTGCCAGCAGCAAGACTACGCCGGAGGCCTACGAGCAGTACTTC
>TRBV1|TRBJ2-5|NA|NA
CTSSQDDPAGDQETQYF
TGCACCAGCAGCCAAGATGACCCAGCGGGGGACCAAGAGACCCAGTACTTC
>TRBV27|TRBJ1-2|NA|NA
CASSLSGAGTHGYTF
TGTGCCAGCAGTTTATCGGGGGCCGGGACCCATGGCTACACCTTC
>TRBV7-2|TRBJ2-2|NA|NA
CASSGQAVGTGELFF
TGTGCCAGCAGCGGCCAGGCTGTGGGCACCGGGGAGCTGTTTTTT
>TRBV20-1|TRBJ1-4|NA|NA
CSARDEQKLFF
TGCAGTGCTAGAGATGAGCAAAAACTGTTTTTT
>TRBV29-1|TRBJ2-7|NA|TRBD1
CSVGQGAGEQYF
TGCAGCGTTGGACAGGGGGCGGGAGAGCAGTACTTC
>TRBV7-9|TRBJ1-2|NA|NA
CASSLMGIGGSGYTF
TGTGCCAGCAGCTTAATGGGCATCGGGGGTAGTGGCTACACCTTC
>TRBV10-1|TRBJ1-1|NA|NA
CASRGGVNTEAFF
TGCGCCAGCAGGGGGGGGGTGAACACTGAAGCTTTCTTT
>TRBV7-8|TRBJ2-7|NA|TRBD1
CASSLGQGVPYEQYF
TGTGCCAGCAGTTTGGGACAGGGGGTCCCCTACGAGCAGTACTTC
>TRBV5-1|TRBJ2-7|NA|TRBD1
CASSLELMTGGIDEQYF
TGCGCCAGCAGCCTCGAACTGATGACAGGGGGAATAGACGAGCAGTACTTC
>TRBV5-1|TRBJ2-3|NA|TRBD2
CASSSGLAGSTDTQYF
TGCGCCAGCAGCTCCGGACTAGCGGGGAGCACAGATACGCAGTATTTT
>TRBV11-3|TRBJ2-1|NA|TRBD2
CASSFSAGGLYNEQFF
TGTGCCAGCAGCTTTTCAGCGGGAGGACTCTACAATGAGCAGTTCTTC
>TRBV5-4|TRBJ2-4|NA|TRBD1
CASSSRVAGQGNIQYF
TGTGCCAGCAGCTCCCGAGTTGCGGGACAGGGAAACATTCAGTACTTC
>TRBV11-2|TRBJ2-1|NA|TRBD2
CASSMRTSASYNEQFF
TGTGCCAGCAGCATGAGGACTAGCGCCTCCTACAATGAGCAGTTCTTC
>TRBV5-6|TRBJ1-5|NA|NA
CASSAAQGWPQHF
TGTGCCAGCAGCGCGGCACAGGGATGGCCCCAGCATTTT
>TRBV6-1|TRBJ1-3|NA|TRBD1
CASSPTGFGNTIYF
TGTGCCAGCAGCCCGACAGGGTTCGGAAACACCATATATTTT
>TRBV7-6|TRBJ1-6|few|TRBD1
CASSPGQNNSPLHF
TGTGCCAGCAGTCCGGGACAGAATAATTCACCCCTCCACTTT
>TRBV5-5|TRBJ1-5|NA|NA
CASSFGTVKPDQPQHF
TGTGCCAGCAGCTTCGGAACAGTAAAACCTGATCAGCCCCAGCATTTT
>TRBV2|TRBJ1-2|once|NA
CASSHGGGKGYGYTF
TGTGCCAGCAGCCACGGGGGGGGGAAGGGCTATGGCTACACCTTC
>TRBV5-4|TRBJ2-1|NA|TRBD2
CASSLPTSGTGEQFF
TGTGCCAGCAGCTTACCGACTAGCGGGACCGGTGAGCAGTTCTTC
>TRBV9|TRBJ2-7|NA|NA
CASSVGSQSYEQYF
TGTGCCAGCAGCGTCGGGTCCCAATCCTACGAGCAGTACTTC
>TRBV6-5|TRBJ2-1|NA|NA
CASRRERSSYNEQFF
TGTGCCAGCAGACGGGAGAGGAGCTCCTACAATGAGCAGTTCTTC
>TRBV7-8|TRBJ1-3|NA|NA
CASSLGRLTTTGNTIYF
TGTGCCAGCAGCTTAGGCCGTCTTACAACTACTGGAAACACCATATATTTT
>TRBV6-1|TRBJ1-5|NA|TRBD1
CASSETGTNQPQHF
TGTGCCAGCAGTGAGACAGGGACGAATCAGCCCCAGCATTTT
>TRBV6-6|TRBJ2-7|NA|TRBD2
CASSFVLAGVPYEQYF
TGTGCCAGCAGTTTCGTACTAGCGGGAGTACCCTACGAGCAGTACTTC
>TRBV5-1|TRBJ1-2|NA|NA
CASSFDRKNYGYTF
TGCGCCAGCAGCTTTGACAGGAAAAACTATGGCTACACCTTC
>TRBV30|TRBJ2-7|once|TRBD2
CACSPGLAGGDEQYF
TGTGCCTGTTCTCCAGGACTAGCGGGAGGAGACGAGCAGTACTTC
>TRBV12-2|TRBJ2-5|NA|NA
CASRSDMRLETQYF
TGTGCAAGTCGCTCCGACATGAGATTAGAGACCCAGTACTTC
>TRBV29-1|TRBJ2-1|NA|TRBD1
CSVFRQGVVNEQFF
TGCAGCGTTTTCCGACAGGGGGTCGTCAATGAGCAGTTCTTC
>TRBV27|TRBJ2-7|NA|NA
CASRQGFYEQYF
TGTGCCAGCAGGCAGGGTTTTTACGAGCAGTACTTC
>TRBV19|TRBJ2-7|NA|NA
CAIRSHYEQYF
TGTGCCATTAGGTCCCATTACGAGCAGTACTTC
>TRBV2|TRBJ1-1|few|NA
CASSKGRGTEAFF
TGTGCCAGCAGTAAAGGACGGGGCACTGAAGCTTTCTTT
>TRBV19|TRBJ2-5|NA|TRBD1
CASSQGQVEGETQYF
TGTGCCAGTAGCCAGGGACAGGTCGAGGGGGAGACCCAGTACTTC
>TRBV11-2|TRBJ2-1|NA|TRBD2
CASSLDWTSGIEQFF
TGTGCCAGCAGCTTAGACTGGACTAGCGGGATTGAGCAGTTCTTC
>TRBV5-6|TRBJ2-1|NA|TRBD2
CASSLGLAGTNEQFF
TGTGCCAGCAGCTTGGGACTAGCGGGTACGAATGAGCAGTTCTTC
>TRBV27|TRBJ2-3|NA|NA
CASRTLREGTDTQYF
TGTGCCAGCAGGACCCTCAGGGAAGGCACAGATACGCAGTATTTT
>TRBV13|TRBJ2-7|once|TRBD1
CASSTRGTGGSYEQYF
TGTGCCAGCAGCACTAGGGGGACAGGGGGCTCTTACGAGCAGTACTTC
>TRBV11-3|TRBJ2-3|NA|NA
CASSLGGWGTDTQYF
TGTGCCAGCAGCCTGGGGGGTTGGGGCACAGATACGCAGTATTTT
>TRBV5-6|TRBJ1-1|NA|NA
CASSFTGRNTEAFF
TGTGCCAGCAGCTTCACAGGCCGGAACACTGAAGCTTTCTTT
>TRBV2|TRBJ2-6|NA|NA
CASSAGGSSSGANVLTF
TGTGCCAGCAGTGCGGGGGGCTCTAGCTCTGGGGCCAACGTCCTGACTTTC
>TRBV6-1|TRBJ2-5|NA|TRBD2
CASSAFFGSGRPGETQYF
TGTGCCAGCAGTGCATTCTTTGGTAGCGGGAGGCCCGGAGAGACCCAGTACTTC
>TRBV30|TRBJ2-1|NA|NA
CAWSSQYNEQFF
TGTGCCTGGAGTTCGCAGTACAATGAGCAGTTCTTC
>TRBV4-2|TRBJ1-1|few|TRBD1
CASSQDMLTGVKTEAFF
TGTGCCAGCAGCCAAGACATGTTGACAGGGGTGAAAACTGAAGCTTTCTTT
>TRBV28|TRBJ1-3|NA|NA
CASSYPDKPGNTIYF
TGTGCCAGCAGTTATCCGGACAAGCCTGGAAACACCATATATTTT
>TRBV28|TRBJ2-3|NA|NA
CASMGGGTSTDTQYF
TGTGCCAGCATGGGAGGGGGGACTAGCACAGATACGCAGTATTTT
>TRBV18|TRBJ1-1|NA|TRBD1
CASSPNRGSLNTEAFF
TGTGCCAGCTCACCGAACAGGGGGTCCTTGAACACTGAAGCTTTCTTT
>TRBV7-9|TRBJ2-7|NA|NA
CASSLARLLYF
TGTGCCAGCAGCTTAGCCCGACTCCTATACTTC